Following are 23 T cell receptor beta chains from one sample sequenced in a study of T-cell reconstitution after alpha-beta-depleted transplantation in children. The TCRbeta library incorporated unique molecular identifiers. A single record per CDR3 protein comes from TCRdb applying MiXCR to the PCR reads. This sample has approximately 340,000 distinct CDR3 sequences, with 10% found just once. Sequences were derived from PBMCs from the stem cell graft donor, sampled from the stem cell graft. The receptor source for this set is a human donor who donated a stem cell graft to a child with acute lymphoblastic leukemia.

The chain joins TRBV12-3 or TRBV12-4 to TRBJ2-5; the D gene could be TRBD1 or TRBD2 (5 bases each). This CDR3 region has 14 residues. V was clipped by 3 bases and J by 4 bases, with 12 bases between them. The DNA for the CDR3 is TGTGCCAGCAGTTTCTTACAGGCGGGAGAGACCCAGTACTTC. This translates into CASSFLQAGETQYF.

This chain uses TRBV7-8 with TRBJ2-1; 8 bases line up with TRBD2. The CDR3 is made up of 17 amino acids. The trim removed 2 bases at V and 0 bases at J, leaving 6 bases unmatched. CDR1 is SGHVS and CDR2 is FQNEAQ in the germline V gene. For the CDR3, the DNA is TGTGCCAGCAGCTTATCTGAGCGGGAGCACTCCTACAATGAGCAGTTCTTC. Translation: CASSLSEREHSYNEQFF.

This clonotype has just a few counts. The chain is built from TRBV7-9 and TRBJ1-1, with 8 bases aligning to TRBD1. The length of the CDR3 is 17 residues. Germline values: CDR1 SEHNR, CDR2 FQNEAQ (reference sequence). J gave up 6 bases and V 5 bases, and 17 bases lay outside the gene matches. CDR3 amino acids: CASSLLIGQGAVAEAFF. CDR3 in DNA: TGTGCCAGCAGCCTACTTATAGGGCAGGGGGCGGTGGCTGAAGCTTTCTTT.

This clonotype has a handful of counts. The chain's CDR3 is CASSQTPGQGASYEQYF. DNA for the CDR3: TGTGCCAGCAGTCAGACCCCGGGACAGGGGGCGTCCTACGAGCAGTACTTC. This chain links TRBV12-3 or TRBV12-4 with TRBJ2-7; 12 positions agree with TRBD1. Losses at the gene ends were 5 bases for V and 1 base for J; bases not matched to a gene: 9. This CDR3 is 17 amino acids long.

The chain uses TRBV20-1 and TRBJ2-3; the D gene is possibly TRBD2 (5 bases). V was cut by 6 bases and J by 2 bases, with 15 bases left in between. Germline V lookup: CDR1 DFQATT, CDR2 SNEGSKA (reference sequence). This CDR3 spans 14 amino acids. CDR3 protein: CSAADSIFTDTQYF. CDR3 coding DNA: TGCAGTGCGGCGGACTCAATTTTCACAGATACGCAGTATTTT.

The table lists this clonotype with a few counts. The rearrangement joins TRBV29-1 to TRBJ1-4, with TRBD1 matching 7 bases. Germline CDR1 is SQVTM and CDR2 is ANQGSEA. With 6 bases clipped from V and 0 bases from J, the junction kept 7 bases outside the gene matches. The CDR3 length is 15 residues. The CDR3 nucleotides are TGCAGCGTAAGGACAGGATCTGCAACTAATGAAAAACTGTTTTTT. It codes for CSVRTGSATNEKLFF.

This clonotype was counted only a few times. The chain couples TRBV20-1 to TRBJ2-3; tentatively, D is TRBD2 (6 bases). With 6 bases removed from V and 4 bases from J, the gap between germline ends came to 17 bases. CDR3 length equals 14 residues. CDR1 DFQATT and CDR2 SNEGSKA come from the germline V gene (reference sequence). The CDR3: CSAPRPRGADTQYF. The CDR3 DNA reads TGCAGTGCCCCGAGACCTCGCGGGGCAGATACGCAGTATTTT.

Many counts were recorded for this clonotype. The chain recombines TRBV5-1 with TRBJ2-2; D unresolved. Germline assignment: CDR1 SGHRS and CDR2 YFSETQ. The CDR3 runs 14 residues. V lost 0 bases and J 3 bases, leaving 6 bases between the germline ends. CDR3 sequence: CASSLVPDTGELFF. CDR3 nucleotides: TGCGCCAGCAGCTTGGTCCCAGACACCGGGGAGCTGTTTTTT.

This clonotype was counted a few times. Here the CDR3 DNA reads TGTGCCAGCAGCCAAGATGAGGGGAGTTGGGGTCAAGAGACCCAGTACTTC. Translating gives CASSQDEGSWGQETQYF. The chain uses TRBV3-1 and TRBJ2-5; the D call may be TRBD1 or TRBD2 (5 bases each). The CDR3 has 17 amino acids. Trimming took off 0 bases at V and 2 bases at J, with 16 bases between the two ends. The germline V gene has CDR1 LGHDT and CDR2 YNNKEL (reference sequence).

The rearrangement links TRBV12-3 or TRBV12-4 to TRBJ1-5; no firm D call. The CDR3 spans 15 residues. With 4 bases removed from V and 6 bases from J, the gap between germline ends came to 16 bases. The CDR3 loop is CASSSMGLGSQPQHF. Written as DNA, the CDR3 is TGTGCCAGCAGTTCGATGGGCCTCGGAAGTCAGCCCCAGCATTTT.

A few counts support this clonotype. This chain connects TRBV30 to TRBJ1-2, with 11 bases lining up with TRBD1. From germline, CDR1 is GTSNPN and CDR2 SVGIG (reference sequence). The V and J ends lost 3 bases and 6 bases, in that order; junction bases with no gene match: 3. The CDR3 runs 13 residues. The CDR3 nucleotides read TGTGCCTGGAGCCGGGACAGGGGGAATGGCTACACCTTC. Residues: CAWSRDRGNGYTF.

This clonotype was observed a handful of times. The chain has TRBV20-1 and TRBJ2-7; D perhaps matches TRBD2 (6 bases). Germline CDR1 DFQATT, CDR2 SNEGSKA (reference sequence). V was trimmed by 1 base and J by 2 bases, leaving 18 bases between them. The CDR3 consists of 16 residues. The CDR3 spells CSARGPGRDLTYEQYF. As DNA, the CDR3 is TGCAGTGCTAGAGGCCCAGGGCGGGATTTGACCTACGAGCAGTACTTC.

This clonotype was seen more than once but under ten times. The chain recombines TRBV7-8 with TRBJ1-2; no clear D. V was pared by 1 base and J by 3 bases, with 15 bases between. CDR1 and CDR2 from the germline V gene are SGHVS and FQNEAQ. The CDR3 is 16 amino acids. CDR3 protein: CASSLEANTRYYGYTF. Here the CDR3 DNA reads TGTGCCAGCAGCTTAGAGGCGAATACGAGATACTATGGCTACACCTTC. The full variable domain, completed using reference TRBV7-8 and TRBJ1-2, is GAGVSQSPRYKVAKRGQDVALRCDPISGHVSLFWYQQALGQGPEFLTYFQNEAQLDKSGLPSDRFFAERPEGSVSTLKIQRTQQEDSAVYLCASSLEANTRYYGYTFGSGTRLTVV.

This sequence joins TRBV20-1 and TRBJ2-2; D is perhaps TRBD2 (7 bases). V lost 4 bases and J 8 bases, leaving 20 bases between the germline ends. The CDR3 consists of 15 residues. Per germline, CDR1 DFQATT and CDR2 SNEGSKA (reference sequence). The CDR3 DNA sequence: TGCAGTGCTAAAGGGGGGGGCCCAGGGGTAGGGGAGCTGTTTTTT. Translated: CSAKGGGPGVGELFF.

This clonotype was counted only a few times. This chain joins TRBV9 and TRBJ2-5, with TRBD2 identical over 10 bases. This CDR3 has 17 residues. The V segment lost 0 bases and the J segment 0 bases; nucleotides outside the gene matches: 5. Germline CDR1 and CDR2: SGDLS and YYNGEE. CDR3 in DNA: TGTGCCAGCAGCGTAGCTGCAGCGGGAGGGTACCAAGAGACCCAGTACTTC. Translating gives CASSVAAAGGYQETQYF. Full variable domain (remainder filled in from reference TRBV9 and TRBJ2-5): DSGVTQTPKHLITATGQRVTLRCSPRSGDLSVYWYQQSLDQGLQFLIQYYNGEERAKGNILERFSAQQFPDLHSELNLSSLELGDSALYFCASSVAAAGGYQETQYFGPGTRLLVL.

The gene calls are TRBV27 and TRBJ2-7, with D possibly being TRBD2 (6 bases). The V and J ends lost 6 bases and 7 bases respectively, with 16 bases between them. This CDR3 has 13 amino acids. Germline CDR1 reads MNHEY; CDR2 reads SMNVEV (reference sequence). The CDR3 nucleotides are TGTGCCAGCAGCCAAACGATCCGGGGGGAGCAGTACTTC. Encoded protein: CASSQTIRGEQYF.

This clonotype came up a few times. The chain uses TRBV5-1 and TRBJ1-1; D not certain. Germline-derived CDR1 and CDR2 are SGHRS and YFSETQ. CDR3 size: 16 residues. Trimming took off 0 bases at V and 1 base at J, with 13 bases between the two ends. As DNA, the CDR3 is TGCGCCAGCAGCTTGGCCCCACAGATTCCGAACACTGAAGCTTTCTTT. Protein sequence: CASSLAPQIPNTEAFF.

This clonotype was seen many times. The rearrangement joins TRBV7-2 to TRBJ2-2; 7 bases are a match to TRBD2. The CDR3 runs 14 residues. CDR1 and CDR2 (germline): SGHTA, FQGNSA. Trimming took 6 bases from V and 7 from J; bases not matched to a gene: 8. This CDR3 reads CASSRAGRGGELFF. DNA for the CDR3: TGTGCCAGCAGTCGAGCGGGACGGGGCGGGGAGCTGTTTTTT.

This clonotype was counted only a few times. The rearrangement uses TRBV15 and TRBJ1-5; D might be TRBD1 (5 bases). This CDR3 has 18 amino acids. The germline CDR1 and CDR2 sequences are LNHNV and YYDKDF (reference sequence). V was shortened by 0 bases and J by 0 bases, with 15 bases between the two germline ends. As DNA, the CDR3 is TGTGCCACCAGCAGAGATCGGCGGGGCGGCTATAGCAATCAGCCCCAGCATTTT. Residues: CATSRDRRGGYSNQPQHF. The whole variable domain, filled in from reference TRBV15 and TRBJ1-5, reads DAMVIQNPRYQVTQFGKPVTLSCSQTLNHNVMYWYQQKSSQAPKLLFHYYDKDFNNEADTPDNFQSRRPNTSFCFLDIRSPGLGDTAMYLCATSRDRRGGYSNQPQHFGDGTRLSIL.

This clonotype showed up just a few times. CDR3 sequence reads: CASSLQPVSTDTQYF. The CDR3 DNA reads as TGTGCCAGCAGCTTGCAGCCAGTAAGCACAGATACGCAGTATTTT. The chain couples TRBV5-5 to TRBJ2-3; D ambiguous. Germline lookup yields CDR1 SGHKS and CDR2 YYEKEE (reference sequence). The CDR3 runs 15 residues. V lost 1 base and J lost 0, with 9 bases in between. The full variable domain, rest sourced from reference TRBV5-5 and TRBJ2-3, is DAGVTQSPTHLIKTRGQQVTLRCSPISGHKSVSWYQQVLGQGPQFIFQYYEKEERGRGNFPDRFSARQFPNYSSELNVNALLLGDSALYLCASSLQPVSTDTQYFGPGTRLTVL.

The chain's CDR3 is CASSFSQGRGDTQYF. CDR3 in DNA: TGTGCCAGCAGCTTTTCACAGGGGAGAGGAGATACGCAGTATTTT. The gene calls are TRBV11-2 and TRBJ2-3; TRBD1 agrees at 7 bases. Germline-derived CDR1 and CDR2 are SGHAT and FQNNGV. The CDR3 length is 15 residues. J lost 5 bases, V lost 3 bases, and 8 bases had no gene match.

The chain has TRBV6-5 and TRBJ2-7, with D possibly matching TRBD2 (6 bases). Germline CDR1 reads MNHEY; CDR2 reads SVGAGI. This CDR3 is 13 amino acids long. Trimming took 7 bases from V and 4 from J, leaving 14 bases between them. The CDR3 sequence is CASTPGEVYEQYF. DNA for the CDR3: TGTGCCAGCACCCCGGGAGAGGTTTACGAGCAGTACTTC.

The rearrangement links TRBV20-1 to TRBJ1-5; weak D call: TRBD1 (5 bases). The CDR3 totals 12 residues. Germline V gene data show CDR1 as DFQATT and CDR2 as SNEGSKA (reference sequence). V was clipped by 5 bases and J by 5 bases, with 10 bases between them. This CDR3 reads CSAWRGDQPQHF. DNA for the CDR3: TGCAGTGCTTGGCGGGGGGATCAGCCCCAGCATTTT.